This TCR beta chain was sequenced for a study of blood T cell repertoires in COVID-19. Across the whole study: Sites across the United States, Italy and Spain contributed samples from acute and convalescent COVID-19.

Original processing notes: Reference gene primer amplification gave estimated nucleated cell counts. The protocol was immunoSEQ multiplex PCR, while the TCRdb copy is restricted to in-frame clones and leaves out a portion. V and J calls and clone size come straight from that table; D and trimming were deduced from the DNA. The sample has under 150,000 clones; approximately 84% are singletons. Sequencing was carried out using peripheral blood. The receptor was isolated from an elderly woman with acute or convalescent COVID-19.

The CDR3 region is CASTGDRVADTQYF. In nucleotides, the CDR3 is TGTGCCAGTACCGGGGACAGGGTTGCAGATACGCAGTATTTT. The rearrangement uses TRBV7-2 and TRBJ2-3; 9 bases are shared with TRBD1. J gave up 4 bases and V 9 bases, and 8 bases lay outside the gene matches. The length of the CDR3 is 14 residues. Germline V gene lookup returns CDR1 SGHTA and CDR2 FQGNSA.